These 23 T cell receptor beta chains share one sample of origin, sequenced in a study of CXCR3-negative and CXCR3-positive naive CD8 T cells. Their target antigens are unknown. UMI-labeled 5' RACE yielded the TRB cDNA libraries. TCRdb reprocessed the 5' RACE reads and keeps a single row for each CDR3 protein, giving no DNA. The clone table shows fewer than 90,000 distinct CDR3 sequences, with the ten largest holding 0.53%. General study findings and limits: The study found more hydrophobic TRB CDR3s in CXCR3-positive naive cells than in CXCR3-negative naive cells.

The sample taken for sequencing was naive CXCR3+ CD8+ T cells from blood. Subset in this sample: CD45RO-CCR7+CD27+CD95- naive CD8+ T cells expressing CXCR3 (TNR3+). All receptors come from a human donor in good health. Some clones in this sample may be carry-over from other donors' samples.

J is TRBJ1-5 and V is TRBV7-9; the D gene TCRdb calls, TRBD1, cannot be checked with no DNA. This CDR3 contains 15 residues. Per the germline V gene, CDR1 is SEHNR and CDR2 is FQNEAQ (reference sequence). CDR3: CASSQSDSPNQPQHF.

CDR3 in amino acids: CASSPQAMNTEAFF. This rearrangement joins TRBV7-9 to TRBJ1-1. This CDR3 contains 14 residues. Germline CDR1 reads SEHNR; CDR2 reads FQNEAQ (reference sequence).

The chain uses TRBV23-1 and TRBJ2-2; TCRdb outputs TRBD1, but without DNA this stays unchecked. TRBV23-1 is an open reading frame, and its role is uncertain. The CDR3 extends over 18 amino acids. This CDR3 reads CASSQTPGTAPNTGELFF.

This rearrangement joins TRBV6-2 or TRBV6-3 to TRBJ2-7; TCRdb's D call, TRBD2, is unchecked because there is no DNA. Germline lookup yields CDR1 MNHEY and CDR2 SVGEGT. The CDR3 contains 13 residues. The CDR3 reads CASGEGENDEQYF.

V is TRBV27 and J is TRBJ2-1; the D call of TRBD2 rests on TCRdb alone, since no DNA is present to check it. This CDR3 is 15 amino acids long. Germline-derived CDR1 and CDR2 are MNHEY and SMNVEV (reference sequence). The CDR3 reads CASSLKAGSYNEQFF.

V is TRBV5-1 and J is TRBJ2-7; TCRdb gives TRBD1 as the D gene, but with no DNA this cannot be confirmed. The CDR3 is 14 residues long. CDR1 and CDR2 (germline): SGHRS, YFSETQ. The CDR3 loop reads CASSFSTGPYEQYF.

This chain links TRBV10-3 with TRBJ2-7; absent DNA, TCRdb's TRBD1 call cannot be checked. From germline, CDR1 is ENHRY and CDR2 SYGVKD. The CDR3 sequence is 14 residues long. The CDR3 spells CAIREDRVLSEQYF.

The chain combines TRBV6-2 or TRBV6-3 with TRBJ2-5; TCRdb returns TRBD2, unconfirmable since there is no DNA. This CDR3 contains 16 residues. In germline, CDR1 is MNHEY, CDR2 SVGEGT. CDR3 sequence reads: CASNTKAGEARETQYF.

The chain is built from TRBV29-1 and TRBJ2-3; as DNA is missing, the TRBD2 call by TCRdb cannot be tested. The CDR3 contains 13 residues. Germline values: CDR1 SQVTM, CDR2 ANQGSEA. The CDR3 loop is CSVGKGVADTQYF.

This chain joins TRBV4-1 and TRBJ2-7. CDR3 length: 15 amino acids. CDR1 is MGHRA and CDR2 is YSYEKL in the germline V gene. CDR3 protein: CASSQVGQSSSEQYF.

This chain connects TRBV20-1 to TRBJ1-2. There are 12 residues in the CDR3. Germline loops: CDR1 DFQATT, CDR2 SNEGSKA (reference sequence). The CDR3 protein is CSASGVGDGYTF.

V gene TRBV12-3 or TRBV12-4 combines with J gene TRBJ2-2; TCRdb calls TRBD2, which cannot be checked without DNA. The CDR3 extends over 13 amino acids. The CDR3 region is CASSLGRPGELFF.

This chain uses TRBV29-1 with TRBJ2-7; TCRdb lists TRBD1, though no DNA is available to test this call. The CDR3 totals 14 residues. Germline V gives CDR1 SQVTM, CDR2 ANQGSEA. The CDR3 sequence is CSVSQGVRLREQYF.

The chain couples TRBV29-1 to TRBJ2-2; TCRdb indicates TRBD1, and absent DNA this call remains unverified. Germline V gene sequence: CDR1 SQVTM, CDR2 ANQGSEA. This CDR3 is built from 12 residues. CDR3 loop: CSVLGGPGELFF.

CDR3 region: CASSYPDRFIDTQYF. The genes are TRBV6-2 or TRBV6-3 and TRBJ2-3; TCRdb's assignment of TRBD1 cannot be checked, as there is no DNA. Germline V gives CDR1 MNHEY, CDR2 SVGEGT. This CDR3 comprises 15 residues.

The chain recombines TRBV20-1 with TRBJ2-7. Germline V gives CDR1 DFQATT, CDR2 SNEGSKA (reference sequence). The length of the CDR3 is 13 residues. CDR3 loop: CSARDSEYYEQYF.

The CDR3 spells CASRAAGQGAGFF. This sequence joins TRBV6-5 and TRBJ2-1; TCRdb lists TRBD1, though no DNA is available to test this call. The CDR3 is 13 amino acids. Germline V gene lookup returns CDR1 MNHEY and CDR2 SVGAGI.

The chain links TRBV28 to TRBJ2-7; TCRdb calls TRBD1, which cannot be checked without DNA. There are 13 residues in the CDR3. CDR1 and CDR2 (germline): MDHEN, SYDVKM. The CDR3 is CASSEAGWYEQYF.

The V gene is TRBV23-1, the J gene TRBJ2-1; TCRdb's D call of TRBD2 is untestable without DNA. TRBV23-1 is assigned to the ORF class and has an uncertain function. The CDR3 totals 15 residues. This CDR3 reads CASSPLSGSYNEQFF.

This sequence joins TRBV29-1 and TRBJ2-1; TCRdb designates TRBD1, a call that cannot be tested without DNA. The CDR3 is 12 amino acids. Germline CDR1 reads SQVTM; CDR2 reads ANQGSEA. CDR3 sequence: CSCEGAINEQFF.

The rearrangement joins TRBV4-3 to TRBJ1-2; there is no DNA to check the TCRdb D call of TRBD1. Germline CDR1 is LGHNA and CDR2 is YSLEER. This CDR3 has 14 amino acids. CDR3 amino acids: CASSQWGGSYGYTF.

The CDR3 here is CASSEAVENTEAFF. The chain joins TRBV6-1 to TRBJ1-1. The germline CDR1 and CDR2 sequences are MNHNS and SASEGT. CDR3 size: 14 residues.

CDR3 region: CASSLYVSGGGSSYEQYF. The chain couples TRBV5-1 to TRBJ2-7; TCRdb's D call, TRBD2, is unchecked because there is no DNA. CDR3 length: 18 amino acids. Germline V CDR1 and CDR2: SGHRS, YFSETQ.